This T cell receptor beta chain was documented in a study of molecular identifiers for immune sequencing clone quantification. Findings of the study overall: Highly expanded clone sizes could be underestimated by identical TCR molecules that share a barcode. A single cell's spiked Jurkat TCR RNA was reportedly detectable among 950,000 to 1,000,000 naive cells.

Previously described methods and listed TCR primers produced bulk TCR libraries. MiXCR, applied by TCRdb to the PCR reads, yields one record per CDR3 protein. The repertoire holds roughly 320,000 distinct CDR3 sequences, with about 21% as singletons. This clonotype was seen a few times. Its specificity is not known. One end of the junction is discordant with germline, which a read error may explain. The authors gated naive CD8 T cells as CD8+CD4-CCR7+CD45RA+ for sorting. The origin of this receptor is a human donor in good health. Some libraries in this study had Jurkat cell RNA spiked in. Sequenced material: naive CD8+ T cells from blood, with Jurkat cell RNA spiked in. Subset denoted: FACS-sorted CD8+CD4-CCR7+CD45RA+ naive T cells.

The CDR3 DNA sequence: TGTGCCAGCAGTTTCACCGGGACAGATTCCTACGGGCAGTACTTC. It translates to CASSFTGTDSYGQYF. This sequence joins TRBV12-3 or TRBV12-4 and TRBJ2-7, with 7 positions matching TRBD1. This CDR3 region has 15 residues.